This T cell receptor (beta chain) is from a study of T-cell reconstitution after alpha-beta-depleted transplantation in children. Preparation of the TCRbeta library involved a method that used unique molecular identifiers. TCRdb independently ran MiXCR on the PCR reads; one entry per CDR3 protein. Of almost 600,000 distinct CDR3 sequences listed, approximately 30% are singletons. This sample comprised PBMCs, obtained before TCRalphabeta/CD19-depleted stem cell transplant. The receptor comes from a boy under two years old with Wiskott-Aldrich syndrome, due to receive a stem cell transplant.

This chain's CDR3 is CASSSGALGAKNIQYF. The CDR3 nucleotides are TGTGCCAGCAGTTCCGGGGCCCTGGGCGCCAAAAACATTCAGTACTTC. The rearrangement joins TRBV28 to TRBJ2-4, with D possibly being TRBD1 or TRBD2 (5 bases each). Germline V gives CDR1 MDHEN, CDR2 SYDVKM. V lost 4 bases and J 1 base, leaving 14 bases between the germline ends. The CDR3 has 16 amino acids.